Below are 13 T cell receptor beta chains sequenced from a single sample in a study of T-cell reconstitution after alpha-beta-depleted transplantation in children. Library preparation (for TCRbeta) was performed with unique molecular identifiers. TCRdb processed the PCR reads anew with MiXCR; each CDR3 protein has one entry. The sample consists of 380,000 or so distinct CDR3 sequences, 10% to 15% of them appearing once. Source: PBMCs, taken from the stem cell graft. The source is a human donor who donated a stem cell graft to a child with Fanconi anemia.

This clonotype was counted at least ten times. This chain connects TRBV5-1 to TRBJ1-1; TRBD1 matches at 7 bases. Per the germline V gene, CDR1 is SGHRS and CDR2 is YFSETQ. The CDR3 has 16 residues. With 1 base clipped from V and 1 base from J, the junction kept 7 bases outside the gene matches. Written as DNA, the CDR3 is TGCGCCAGCAGCTTGACAGGGGCGCAGGGGAACACTGAAGCTTTCTTT. Translation: CASSLTGAQGNTEAFF.

This clonotype has at least ten counts. V and J are TRBV4-3 and TRBJ2-1; TRBD2 aligns across 8 bases. Per germline, CDR1 LGHNA and CDR2 YSLEER. The CDR3 covers 17 residues. Trimming removed 4 bases from V and 6 bases from J; junction bases left unmatched: 14. Here the CDR3 reads CASSPTVSAGALNEQFF. The DNA for the CDR3 is TGCGCCAGCAGCCCCACCGTTTCAGCGGGGGCGCTCAATGAGCAGTTCTTC.

Many counts were recorded for this clonotype. V is TRBV5-1 and J is TRBJ2-2, with D possibly matching TRBD1 (5 bases). Germline CDR1 reads SGHRS; CDR2 reads YFSETQ. This CDR3 contains 17 residues. Between the trimmed V and J ends, which lost 2 bases and 6 bases, there was a span of 20 bases. CDR3 bases: TGCGCCAGCAGCTTTCACCAAGGGGTCGGTTCGCCCGGGGAGCTGTTTTTT. The encoded protein is CASSFHQGVGSPGELFF. Full variable domain (rest looked up from reference TRBV5-1 and TRBJ2-2): KAGVTQTPRYLIKTRGQQVTLSCSPISGHRSVSWYQQTPGQGLQFLFEYFSETQRNKGNFPGRFSGRQFSNSRSEMNVSTLELGDSALYLCASSFHQGVGSPGELFFGEGSRLTVL.

This clonotype appeared many times. J is TRBJ1-4 and V is TRBV5-4; D is possibly TRBD1 (6 bases). V was trimmed by 3 bases and J by 9 bases, leaving 21 bases between them. CDR3 length: 16 residues. Germline lookup yields CDR1 SGHNT and CDR2 YYREEE (reference sequence). The CDR3 sequence: CASSSSPDRWLQKLFF. CDR3 coding DNA: TGTGCCAGCAGCTCGAGCCCGGACAGATGGCTGCAAAAACTGTTTTTT.

The chain is built from TRBV6-4 and TRBJ1-6, with D unresolved. The CDR3 runs 13 residues. Germline CDR1 MRHNA, CDR2 SNTAGT. With 4 bases removed from V and 12 bases from J, the gap between germline ends came to 13 bases. Here the CDR3 DNA reads TGTGCCAGCAGTGGGGAGAGGGAGCGACCCCTCCACTTT. Protein product: CASSGERERPLHF.

This clonotype came up a few times. This chain links TRBV7-8 with TRBJ2-1; a weak D match, TRBD1 (6 bases). CDR1 is SGHVS and CDR2 is FQNEAQ in the germline V gene. The CDR3 runs 14 residues. The germline V and J ends were trimmed by 5 bases and 4 bases, with 12 bases remaining between them. The CDR3 here is CASSQRTVYNEQFF. The CDR3 bases are TGTGCCAGCAGCCAGAGGACAGTATACAATGAGCAGTTCTTC. Full variable domain (outside the CDR3, taken from reference TRBV7-8 and TRBJ2-1): GAGVSQSPRYKVAKRGQDVALRCDPISGHVSLFWYQQALGQGPEFLTYFQNEAQLDKSGLPSDRFFAERPEGSVSTLKIQRTQQEDSAVYLCASSQRTVYNEQFFGPGTRLTVL.

This clonotype appeared a few times. This rearrangement joins TRBV4-2 to TRBJ2-1, with unresolved D. The CDR3 sequence is 16 residues long. Germline assignment: CDR1 LGHNA and CDR2 YNFKEQ. The V end was cut by 0 bases, the J end by 2 bases, with 11 bases between. CDR3 loop: CASSQDWARAYNEQFF. The CDR3 coding sequence is TGTGCCAGCAGCCAAGATTGGGCGCGCGCCTACAATGAGCAGTTCTTC.

The rearrangement joins TRBV20-1 to TRBJ1-1; D may be TRBD1 (6 bases). The CDR3 covers 17 residues. Trimming cost V 0 bases and J 0 bases, with 17 bases left between them. CDR1 is DFQATT and CDR2 is SNEGSKA in the germline V gene (reference sequence). Written as DNA, the CDR3 is TGCAGTGCTAGAGATACGACAGGAAGAATTCTGAACACTGAAGCTTTCTTT. Its protein is CSARDTTGRILNTEAFF.

In this sample, this clonotype turned up a few times. V gene TRBV4-2 combines with J gene TRBJ2-1, with D perhaps matching TRBD1 (5 bases). Trimming left V 2 bases short and J 4 bases short, with 15 bases between. CDR3 length: 16 residues. Germline V CDR1 and CDR2: LGHNA, YNFKEQ. DNA for the CDR3: TGTGCCAGCAGCCAAAAGAACCAGGGCGGTTACAATGAGCAGTTCTTC. Protein product: CASSQKNQGGYNEQFF.

This clonotype has a count of ten or more. This chain uses TRBV6-5 with TRBJ1-1; TRBD1 is a possible D gene (6 bases). Germline-derived CDR1 and CDR2 are MNHEY and SVGAGI. This CDR3 has 12 residues. V lost 6 bases, J lost 8 bases, and 13 bases lay in between. CDR3 nucleotides: TGTGCCAGCAGCAACCCCGGGACAGAAGCTTTCTTT. It codes for CASSNPGTEAFF.

This clonotype showed up just a few times. The chain couples TRBV7-9 to TRBJ2-2; D is ambiguous. There are 12 residues in the CDR3. Trimming shortened V by 6 bases and J by 7 bases, and 9 bases separated the two germline ends. Germline CDR1 reads SEHNR; CDR2 reads FQNEAQ (reference sequence). CDR3 sequence (DNA): TGTGCCAGCAGGTCGGTGAGCGGGGAGCTGTTTTTT. It specifies CASRSVSGELFF.

This clonotype has a count of ten or more. This sequence joins TRBV20-1 and TRBJ2-1; unclear D gene. Germline CDR1 DFQATT, CDR2 SNEGSKA (reference sequence). The CDR3 is made up of 13 amino acids. The V end was cut by 0 bases, the J end by 8 bases, with 11 bases between. CDR3 nucleotide sequence: TGCAGTGCTAGAGACCCGTCCCAGTATGAGCAGTTCTTC. Amino acid sequence: CSARDPSQYEQFF.

This clonotype was counted at least ten times. The chain is built from TRBV29-1 and TRBJ2-5; 7 nucleotides agree with TRBD1. This CDR3 is 14 amino acids long. Germline values: CDR1 SQVTM, CDR2 ANQGSEA. The V and J ends lost 4 bases and 2 bases, in that order; junction bases with no gene match: 7. CDR3 loop: CSVVGRGIQETQYF. The CDR3 DNA reads as TGCAGCGTTGTGGGCAGGGGGATACAAGAGACCCAGTACTTC.